The rows below give T cell receptor beta chains drawn from one sample of a study of preoperative IRX-2 immunotherapy in early breast cancer. TCRdb's table, derived via immunoSEQ multiplex PCR, lists solely in-frame clones and lacks some. The sample contains over 20,000 clones, approximately 75% of which appear only once. Sample: lymph node tissue, taken after IRX-2 immunotherapy. The receptors come from a human donor with breast cancer. The CDR3 runs from the conserved cysteine through the conserved F or W. The D gene is left open where the match is weak. Not all rows give a size; the values are once, few, many and, for expanded clones, a class.

TRBD1	TRBJ1-1	TRBV28	17	-	TGTGCCAGCAGTCATAGACAGGGGGCGAGGTCGGAGACTGAAGCTTTCTTT	CASSHRQGARSETEAFF
-	TRBJ1-3	TRBV7-1	16	-	TGTGCCAGCAGCGTAGCTGGATGGGAACAAGGAAACACCATATATTTT	CASSVAGWEQGNTIYF
-	TRBJ2-3	TRBV6-8	16	-	TGTGCCAGCAGTTACGGGTCGGGTACGAACACAGATACGCAGTATTTT	CASSYGSGTNTDTQYF
TRBD1	TRBJ2-3	TRBV14	15	-	TGTGCCAGCAGCTGGACAGGGGGACGGAAAGATACGCAGTATTTT	CASSWTGGRKDTQYF
-	TRBJ1-1	TRBV29-1	14	-	TGCAGCGTTGGGTGGAGGGAATTGAACACTGAAGCTTTCTTT	CSVGWRELNTEAFF
TRBD1	TRBJ1-1	TRBV28	16	-	TGTGCCAGCAGTTTATATCCCGGGACAGGGAACACTGAAGCTTTCTTT	CASSLYPGTGNTEAFF
-	TRBJ2-5	TRBV15	17	-	TGTGCCACTCCCGTTCCCAAGGGCCGGTCGAATGGAGAGACCCAGTACTTC	CATPVPKGRSNGETQYF
TRBD1	TRBJ1-1	TRBV18	16	-	TGTGCCAGCTCACAGGGACAGGGGGCACTTAACACTGAAGCTTTCTTT	CASSQGQGALNTEAFF
-	TRBJ1-2	TRBV19	11	-	TGTGCCAGTAGTATCGACTATGGCTACACCTTC	CASSIDYGYTF
TRBD2	TRBJ2-7	TRBV19	17	few	TGTGCCAGTAGCTCATGGGGAGGGGTAGAAGCGCGGAACGAGCAGTACTTC	CASSSWGGVEARNEQYF
TRBD2	TRBJ2-2	TRBV19	15	-	TGTGCCAGTCACCAGGGACTAGCAGGTACCGGGGAGCTGTTTTTT	CASHQGLAGTGELFF
-	TRBJ2-6	TRBV14	14	few	TGTGCCAGCAGCCCTCTTTCTGGGGCCAACGTCCTGACTTTC	CASSPLSGANVLTF
-	TRBJ1-6	TRBV30	14	-	TGTGCCTGGAGTGTTGGACAGCGGAATTCACCCCTCCACTTT	CAWSVGQRNSPLHF
-	TRBJ1-5	TRBV10-2	12	-	TGCGCCAGCAGTGCCGAGAATCAGCCCCAGCATTTT	CASSAENQPQHF
-	TRBJ1-1	TRBV9	15	-	TGTGCCAGCACTAAGGACTGGGGTTGGAACACTGAAGCTTTCTTT	CASTKDWGWNTEAFF
TRBD1	TRBJ1-3	TRBV6-8	16	-	TGTGCCAGCAGTTACTCGAGTGGGACAGGAGGAAACACCATATATTTT	CASSYSSGTGGNTIYF
TRBD1	TRBJ1-4	TRBV28	16	few	TGTGCCAGCAGCCCGACAGGGGTTACAACTAATGAAAAACTGTTTTTT	CASSPTGVTTNEKLFF
TRBD1	TRBJ1-2	TRBV19	14	-	TGTGCCAGTACCCCGAGACAGGGCTTCTATGGCTACACCTTC	CASTPRQGFYGYTF
-	TRBJ2-7	TRBV18	14	-	TGTGCCAGCTCACCACAATCTCTTGGCTACGAGCAGTACTTC	CASSPQSLGYEQYF
-	TRBJ1-2	TRBV6-1	15	-	TGTGCCAGCAGTGAAGGTAGTAGGGGATTCGGTGGCTACACCTTC	CASSEGSRGFGGYTF
-	TRBJ1-2	TRBV11-3	14	-	TGTGCCAGCAGCTTGGCCGGGGCCGACTATGGCTACACCTTC	CASSLAGADYGYTF
TRBD1	TRBJ1-2	TRBV19	17	-	TGTGCCAGTAGCATCTGGACAGGGGGCGGCCTAGACTATGGCTACACCTTC	CASSIWTGGGLDYGYTF
-	TRBJ1-1	TRBV18	17	few	TGTGCCAGCTCATACCGGGACATAACAAGCTGGAACACTGAAGCTTTCTTT	CASSYRDITSWNTEAFF
TRBD1	TRBJ2-1	TRBV7-3	15	-	TGTGCCAGCGGGGCCGGGACAGCACTGGGGAATGAGCAGTTCTTC	CASGAGTALGNEQFF
-	TRBJ2-3	TRBV5-1	14	-	TGCGCCAGCAGCTCGACCTTAGGGACAGATACGCAGTATTTT	CASSSTLGTDTQYF
-	TRBJ1-1	TRBV6-8	12	-	TGTGCCAGCGGAACCGGGGGAACTGAAGCTTTCTTT	CASGTGGTEAFF
TRBD1	TRBJ1-1	TRBV19	18	-	TGTGCCAGTAGGCCAACCGGGACAGGGGCCTGGTTGAACACTGAAGCTTTCTTT	CASRPTGTGAWLNTEAFF
-	TRBJ2-7	TRBV7-7	15	-	TGTGCCAGCAGCCGACAGGGAGGGGAAACCTACGAGCAGTACTTC	CASSRQGGETYEQYF
TRBD1	TRBJ1-5	TRBV28	14	-	TGTGCCAGCAGTCAGGGGGGGAGCAATCAGCCCCAGCATTTT	CASSQGGSNQPQHF
-	TRBJ1-4	TRBV6-7	13	-	TGTGCCAGCAGTCGAACCACTAATGAAAAACTGTTTTTT	CASSRTTNEKLFF
-	TRBJ1-4	TRBV29-1	14	few	TGCAGCGTTGTAATCCGGGGGAGGGATGAAAAACTGTTTTTT	CSVVIRGRDEKLFF
-	TRBJ2-2	TRBV5-1	14	-	TGCGCCAGCAGAATCGGGGGAAACACCGGGGAGCTGTTTTTT	CASRIGGNTGELFF
-	TRBJ2-4	TRBV5-1	14	-	TGCGCCAGCAGCCAAGATTCTAGATGGGACATTCAGTACTTC	CASSQDSRWDIQYF
TRBD1	TRBJ1-1	TRBV30	16	-	TGTGCCCTCATAAACCCATCGACAGGGAGGTGGACTGAAGCTTTCTTT	CALINPSTGRWTEAFF
-	TRBJ1-5	TRBV15	16	-	TGTGCCACCAGCAGAGAGGGGAGATATAGCAATCAGCCCCAGCATTTT	CATSREGRYSNQPQHF
-	TRBJ1-3	TRBV11-3	15	-	TGTGCCAGCAGCTTGGCCCCTAACTCTGGAAACACCATATATTTT	CASSLAPNSGNTIYF
-	TRBJ1-3	TRBV15	17	-	TGTGCCAGCAGCCAAGAAAGTGTATATCAGGGTGGAAACACCATATATTTT	CASSQESVYQGGNTIYF
-	TRBJ2-5	TRBV5-1	14	-	TGCGCCAGCAGCTTGGAACGGGTTGGGGAGACCCAGTACTTC	CASSLERVGETQYF
-	TRBJ2-3	TRBV10-3	18	-	TGTGCCATCAGTGAGTCGATGGCCACTAGGGGTGGCACAGATACGCAGTATTTT	CAISESMATRGGTDTQYF
-	TRBJ1-4	TRBV28	14	-	TGTGCCAGCAGTTTAATCCAGGTTAATGAAAAACTGTTTTTT	CASSLIQVNEKLFF